This TCR beta chain was retrieved from a study of vaccination effects on CD4 cells after COVID-19. Germline V lookup: CDR1 KGHSH, CDR2 LQKENI. The CDR3 runs 14 residues. V was pared by 3 bases and J by 6 bases, with 7 bases of the junction left unmatched. On this clone itself: Its specificity is unknown.

Notes on the study in general: Only 1 of 255 vaccine-induced clones from healthy vaccinees cross-reacted with common cold coronaviruses.

Subsequent to a culture period of under 11 days, CD4+ T cells were isolated. It was two doses of either the BNT162b2 or mRNA-1273 vaccine that participants received. Sequenced by immunoSEQ multiplex PCR; TCRdb stores in-frame clones only, minus some. The table has 66,000 or so clones, around 85% seen once. The specimen comprised CD4+ T cells from PBMCs cultured without peptide, sampled after COVID-19 vaccination. The source is a human donor who received a COVID-19 vaccine. V is TRBV18 and J is TRBJ1-2, with 7 bases matching TRBD1. The CDR3 region has the DNA TGTGCCAGCTCACCGCGACAGGGAGAGCATGGCTACACCTTC. This gives the protein CASSPRQGEHGYTF. The full variable domain, completed using reference TRBV18 and TRBJ1-2, is NAGVMQNPRHLVRRRGQEARLRCSPMKGHSHVYWYRQLPEEGLKFMVYLQKENIIDESGMPKERFSAEFPKEGPSILRIQQVVRGDSAAYFCASSPRQGEHGYTFGSGTRLTVV.